This entry lists 12 T cell receptor beta chains sequenced from one sample in a study of monozygotic twins with inflammatory bowel disease. TCRdb re-called the 5' RACE reads and gives one entry per CDR3 protein, without DNA. The sample data list fewer than 550,000 distinct CDR3 sequences. The sequencing sample was made of blood. All receptors come from a human donor with ulcerative colitis or Crohn's disease, or a healthy co-twin of an affected twin (not recorded which).

V is TRBV12-3 or TRBV12-4 and J is TRBJ2-2. This CDR3 comprises 13 residues. The CDR3 sequence: CASTWGNTGELFF.

The chain combines TRBV30 with TRBJ1-1; TCRdb calls TRBD1, which cannot be checked without DNA. This CDR3 comprises 12 residues. Germline V gene sequence: CDR1 GTSNPN, CDR2 SVGIG (reference sequence). The CDR3 sequence is CAIGTENTEAFF.

The CDR3 spells CASSQEDTFSEQFF. The gene calls are TRBV4-1 and TRBJ2-1. The CDR3 spans 14 residues. Germline loops: CDR1 MGHRA, CDR2 YSYEKL.

The genes are TRBV20-1 and TRBJ2-3; TCRdb's D gene call, TRBD1, goes unchecked for lack of DNA. The germline CDR1 and CDR2 sequences are DFQATT and SNEGSKA (reference sequence). This CDR3 has 15 amino acids. The CDR3 sequence: CSAEGDRLITDTQYF.

This rearrangement joins TRBV18 to TRBJ1-2; TCRdb indicates TRBD1, and absent DNA this call remains unverified. The CDR3 is 15 residues long. Germline V gives CDR1 KGHSH, CDR2 LQKENI. CDR3 region: CASSPLQGGNYGYTF.

This chain links TRBV5-6 with TRBJ1-2. Germline-derived CDR1 and CDR2 are SGHDT and YYEEEE. CDR3 length: 15 amino acids. CDR3 amino acids: CASSLASTDTYGYTF.

The chain uses TRBV30 and TRBJ2-3; TCRdb outputs TRBD2, but without DNA this stays unchecked. The germline V gene encodes CDR1 GTSNPN and CDR2 SVGIG (reference sequence). The length of the CDR3 is 18 residues. The CDR3 is CAWSPLAGGSHSTDTQYF.

The chain recombines TRBV7-2 with TRBJ2-1; the TCRdb call, TRBD1, lacks DNA for checking. This CDR3 spans 16 amino acids. CDR1 SGHTA and CDR2 FQGNSA come from the germline V gene. CDR3 residues: CASSLQGTSSYNEQFF. The whole variable domain, filled in from reference TRBV7-2 and TRBJ2-1, reads GAGVSQSPSNKVTEKGKDVELRCDPISGHTALYWYRQSLGQGLEFLIYFQGNSAPDKSGLPSDRFSAERTGGSVSTLTIQRTQQEDSAVYLCASSLQGTSSYNEQFFGPGTRLTVL.

This chain connects TRBV5-1 to TRBJ2-7; TCRdb names TRBD2, which stays unverified in the absence of DNA. CDR1 is SGHRS and CDR2 is YFSETQ in the germline V gene. CDR3 size: 15 residues. The CDR3 spells CASTRGLAPSYEQYF.

The chain combines TRBV2 with TRBJ2-1; TCRdb names TRBD2, which stays unverified in the absence of DNA. The length of the CDR3 is 12 residues. Germline loops: CDR1 SNHLY, CDR2 FYNNEI. CDR3: CASRPNVAGQFF.

The chain joins TRBV5-1 to TRBJ2-2; the TRBD2 assignment by TCRdb is unverifiable without DNA. From germline, CDR1 is SGHRS and CDR2 YFSETQ. This CDR3 spans 23 amino acids. The CDR3 sequence: CASSQVPAPLRDFSMWNTGELFF.

The chain couples TRBV6-1 to TRBJ1-3; the D call from TCRdb, TRBD1, cannot be confirmed without DNA. From germline, CDR1 is MNHNS and CDR2 SASEGT. This CDR3 region has 16 residues. CDR3 amino acids: CASSEAGAVSGNTIYF.